These 7 T cell receptor beta chains originate from one sample sequenced in a study of blood T cell repertoires in COVID-19. TCRdb keeps only in-frame clones here, not all; method: immunoSEQ multiplex PCR. Of about 190,000 clones listed, around 89% are singletons. The specimen sequenced was peripheral blood. These receptor sequences come from a human donor in a cohort sampled during active COVID-19.

Notes on this clone: This may be a read error: a much more frequent sequence differs by one nucleotide. This chain's CDR3 is CASSFDRGQETQYF. The DNA for the CDR3 is TGTGCCAGCAGCTTCGACAGGGGCCAAGAGACCCAGTACTTC. The chain uses TRBV7-2 and TRBJ2-5; TRBD1 matches 8 bases. CDR1 and CDR2 (germline): SGHTA, FQGNSA. After removal of 3 bases from V and 1 base from J, the junction contained 1 base not matched to a gene. The CDR3 loop spans 14 amino acids.

The chain carries TRBV7-2 and TRBJ2-3; 7 nucleotides agree with TRBD1. Germline assignment: CDR1 SGHTA and CDR2 FQGNSA. V lost 5 bases, J lost 5 bases, and 4 bases stayed unmatched. The CDR3 contains 13 residues. In DNA form, the CDR3 reads TGTGCCAGCAGCAGGGGGCTTGTAGATACGCAGTATTTT. This sequence encodes CASSRGLVDTQYF.

The gene calls are TRBV7-2 and TRBJ2-7, with 12 bases identical to TRBD2. This CDR3 contains 15 residues. V gave up 5 bases and J gave up 3 bases; unmatched junction bases: 5. Germline V lookup: CDR1 SGHTA, CDR2 FQGNSA. CDR3 DNA: TGTGCCAGCAGCCCGACTAGCGGGAGAATCTACGAGCAGTACTTC. Residues: CASSPTSGRIYEQYF.

This clone is a singleton in its sample. This chain links TRBV5-1 with TRBJ2-7; TRBD2 matches 11 bases. The V gene end was trimmed by 4 bases and the J gene end by 4 bases; junction bases not matched to a gene: 4. CDR1 is SGHRS and CDR2 is YFSETQ in the germline V gene. This CDR3 spans 14 amino acids. The CDR3 reads CASSAGTSGYEQYF. DNA of the CDR3: TGCGCCAGCAGCGCAGGGACTAGCGGATACGAGCAGTACTTC.

The chain employs TRBV11-2 and TRBJ2-1; D remains ambiguous. The CDR3 is 12 amino acids. Deletions cut 5 bases from V and 6 bases from J, with 8 bases between. Per germline, CDR1 SGHAT and CDR2 FQNNGV. CDR3 in amino acids: CASSDSSNEQFF. The CDR3 DNA follows: TGTGCCAGCAGCGATTCGAGCAATGAGCAGTTCTTC.

This chain uses TRBV7-9 with TRBJ1-4, with 7 nucleotides matching TRBD1. J was trimmed by 3 bases and V by 1 base; bases with no gene match: 2. CDR3 size: 15 residues. Germline lookup yields CDR1 SEHNR and CDR2 FQNEAQ (reference sequence). CDR3 loop: CASSLVGTANEKLFF. The CDR3 coding sequence is TGTGCCAGCAGCTTAGTTGGGACAGCTAATGAAAAACTGTTTTTT.

The rearrangement links TRBV5-1 to TRBJ2-7; 8 nucleotides line up with TRBD1. In germline, CDR1 is SGHRS, CDR2 YFSETQ. The length of the CDR3 is 13 residues. J was trimmed by 7 bases and V by 1 base; bases with no gene match: 4. The CDR3 here is CASSLSTGVEQYF. CDR3 nucleotide sequence: TGCGCCAGCAGCTTGTCGACAGGGGTAGAGCAGTACTTC.